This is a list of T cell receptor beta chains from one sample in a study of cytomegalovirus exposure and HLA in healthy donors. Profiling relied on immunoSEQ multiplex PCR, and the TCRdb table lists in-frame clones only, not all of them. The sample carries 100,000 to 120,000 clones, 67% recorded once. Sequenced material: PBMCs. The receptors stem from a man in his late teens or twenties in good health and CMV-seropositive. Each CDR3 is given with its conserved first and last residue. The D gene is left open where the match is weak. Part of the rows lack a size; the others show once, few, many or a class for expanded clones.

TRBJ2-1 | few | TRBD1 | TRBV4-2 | TGTGCCAGCAGCCAAGAAGGGACAGGGGGTTACAATGAGCAGTTCTTC | CASSQEGTGGYNEQFF
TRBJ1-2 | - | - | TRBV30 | TGTGCCTGGAGTATTAGTCTGAGCTATGGCTACACCTTC | CAWSISLSYGYTF
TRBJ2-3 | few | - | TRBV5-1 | TGCGCCAGCAGCTTGGGCAGGGTGGTATTTTCCGATACGCAGTATTTT | CASSLGRVVFSDTQYF
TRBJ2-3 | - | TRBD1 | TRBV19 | TGTGCCAGTAGTCGAACAGGGGCACCCCCAGATACGCAGTATTTT | CASSRTGAPPDTQYF
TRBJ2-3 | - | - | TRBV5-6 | TGTGCCAGCAGCTACGCGGGGGCGGATACGCAGTATTTT | CASSYAGADTQYF
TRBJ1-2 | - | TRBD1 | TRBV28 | TGTGCCAGCAGCCTCCGGACAGGGCTTGGCTATGGCTACACCTTC | CASSLRTGLGYGYTF
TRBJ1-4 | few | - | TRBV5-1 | TGCGCCAGCAGCGCCCGCGTGCCAACTAATGAAAAACTGTTTTTT | CASSARVPTNEKLFF
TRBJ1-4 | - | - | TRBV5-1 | TGCGCCAGCAGCTTGGCCCGTGGGCCGGCTGATGAAAAACTGTTTTTT | CASSLARGPADEKLFF
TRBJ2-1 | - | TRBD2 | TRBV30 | TGTGCCTGGAGCAGCGGGGGCTTAGGAAATGAGCAGTTCTTC | CAWSSGGLGNEQFF
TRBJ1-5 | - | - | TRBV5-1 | TGCGCCAGCAGCAGACCGACAGGTGAGGGTCAGCCCCAGCATTTT | CASSRPTGEGQPQHF
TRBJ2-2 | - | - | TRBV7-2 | TGTGCCAGCAGCTTAGCGCTAAGACTGAGCGGCGGGGAGCTGTTTTTT | CASSLALRLSGGELFF
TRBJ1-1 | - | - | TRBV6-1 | TGTGCCAGCAAAAGGACAGAGAGCACTGAAGCTTTCTTT | CASKRTESTEAFF
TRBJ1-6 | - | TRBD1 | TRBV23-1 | TGCGCCAGCAGTCAAGGGGGACAGGGACTTGGTTCACCCCTCCACTTT | CASSQGGQGLGSPLHF
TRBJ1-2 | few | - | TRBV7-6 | TGTGCCAGCAGCCCTCCCGCCACGGGTCTAGCGGTGTTTGGCTACACCTTC | CASSPPATGLAVFGYTF
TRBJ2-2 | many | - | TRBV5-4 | TGTGCCAGCAGCCACTACCTGGGGAGCGGAAACACCGGGGAGCTGTTTTTT | CASSHYLGSGNTGELFF
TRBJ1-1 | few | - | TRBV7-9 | TGTTCCAGCAGCGGGGGAGGAGGGAACACTGAAGCTTTCTTT | CSSSGGGGNTEAFF
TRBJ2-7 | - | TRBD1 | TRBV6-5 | TGTGCCAGCAGTGAAGAGGGGACAGCCCACGAGCAGTACTTC | CASSEEGTAHEQYF
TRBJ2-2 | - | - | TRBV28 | TGTGCCAGCAGTCTCGTCGGGGACACCGGGGAGCTGTTTTTT | CASSLVGDTGELFF
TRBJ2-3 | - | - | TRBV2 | TGTGCCAGCAGTGATCTTTGGGGGCCGGTGGGCGGCACAGATACGCAGTATTTT | CASSDLWGPVGGTDTQYF
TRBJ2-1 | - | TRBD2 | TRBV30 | TGTGCCTGGAGTGTAGGGTGGCGGGGGGGGCAGAATGAGCAGTTCTTC | CAWSVGWRGGQNEQFF
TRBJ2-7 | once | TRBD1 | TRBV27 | TGTGCCAGCAACAACCTTGGGACAGGGGGCTACGAGCAGTACTTC | CASNNLGTGGYEQYF
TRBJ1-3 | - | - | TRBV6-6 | TGTGCCAGCAAAAGAGAGGGCCAGGGAAACACCATATATTTT | CASKREGQGNTIYF
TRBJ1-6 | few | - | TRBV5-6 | TGTGCCAGCAGCGGTTACTCGGGGGTCTATTCACCCCTCCACTTT | CASSGYSGVYSPLHF
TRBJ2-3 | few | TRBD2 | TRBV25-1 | TGTGCCAGCAGTGGCGACAATCGAGCGGGACCCAACACAGATACGCAGTATTTT | CASSGDNRAGPNTDTQYF
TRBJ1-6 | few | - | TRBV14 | TGTGCCAGCAGCCCCTACGGGGGCTCCTATAATTCACCCCTCCACTTT | CASSPYGGSYNSPLHF
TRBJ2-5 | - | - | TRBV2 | TGTGCCAGCACCCCCACAGTTGAAGAGACCCAGTACTTC | CASTPTVEETQYF
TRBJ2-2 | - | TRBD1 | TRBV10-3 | TGTGCCATCAGTGAGCCCACCGGGACAGCGAACACCGGGGAGCTGTTTTTT | CAISEPTGTANTGELFF
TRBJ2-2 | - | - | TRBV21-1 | TGTGCCAGCAGCAAAGAGCGGGATGGGGAGCTGTTTTTT | CASSKERDGELFF
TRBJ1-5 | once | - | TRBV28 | TGTGCCAGCAGTTTACCTCGGTGGGGGGGTCAGCCCCAGCATTTT | CASSLPRWGGQPQHF
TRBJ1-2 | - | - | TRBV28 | TGTGCCAGCAGTATAAACCTCCTCGGGACACACTATGGCTACACCTTC | CASSINLLGTHYGYTF
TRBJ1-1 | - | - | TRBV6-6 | TGTGCCAGCAGTCTACGGCACAGGGCGGGGAACACTGAAGCTTTCTTT | CASSLRHRAGNTEAFF
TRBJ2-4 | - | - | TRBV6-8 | TGTGCCAGGCTGTTCCGGGCCAAAAACATTCAGTACTTC | CARLFRAKNIQYF
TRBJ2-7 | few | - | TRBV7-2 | TGTGCCAGCAGCTTTGGGGGGGGCCCCTACGAGCAGTACTTC | CASSFGGGPYEQYF
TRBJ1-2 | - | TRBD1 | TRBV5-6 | TGTGCCAGCAGACACCCGGGACAGCCCCGCGGGGGCTACACCTTC | CASRHPGQPRGGYTF
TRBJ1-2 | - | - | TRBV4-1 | TGCGCCAGCAGCCAATACGGGACTCTCAGATCCTATGGCTACACCTTC | CASSQYGTLRSYGYTF
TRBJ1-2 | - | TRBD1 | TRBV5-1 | TGCGCCAGCAGCCCGGGACAGGGGATCCCCGGCTACACCTTC | CASSPGQGIPGYTF
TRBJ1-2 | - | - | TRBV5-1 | TGCGCCAGCAGCTTTTTCCAGGGAGGGAGTTCTGACTATGGCTACACCTTC | CASSFFQGGSSDYGYTF
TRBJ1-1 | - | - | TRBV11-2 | TGTGCCAGCAGCTTAGATTGGACAGCGCTTGAAGCTTTCTTT | CASSLDWTALEAFF
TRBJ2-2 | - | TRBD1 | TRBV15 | TGTGCCACCAGCCCCCACGGGGACAGGGACACCGGGGAGCTGTTTTTT | CATSPHGDRDTGELFF
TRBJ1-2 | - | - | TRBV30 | TGTGCCTGGGGCACGGGACAAGGGGCTGGGTATGGCTACACCTTC | CAWGTGQGAGYGYTF
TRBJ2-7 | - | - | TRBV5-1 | TGCGCCAGCAGCGTGGAGGATGGGGGGGGCGCGAACGAGCAGTACTTC | CASSVEDGGGANEQYF
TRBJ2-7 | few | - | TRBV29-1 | TGCAGCGTTGGTCAGGGGGGATCCTTCGAGCAGTACTTC | CSVGQGGSFEQYF
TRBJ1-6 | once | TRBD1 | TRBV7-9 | TGTGCCAGCAGGCACAGGGGTTCCTATAATTCACCCCTCCACTTT | CASRHRGSYNSPLHF
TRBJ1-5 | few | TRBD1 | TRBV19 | TGTGCCAGTAGTATACTAACAGGGGGGAGCAATCAGCCCCAGCATTTT | CASSILTGGSNQPQHF
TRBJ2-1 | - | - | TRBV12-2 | TGTGCAAGTCGCTCCTGCGTCGGGGGTACCTCCTACAATGAGCAGTTCTTC | CASRSCVGGTSYNEQFF
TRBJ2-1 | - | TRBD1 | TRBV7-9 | TGTGCCAGCAGCGAGGGGACAGGGATGAATGAGCAGTTCTTC | CASSEGTGMNEQFF
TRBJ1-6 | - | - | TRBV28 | TGTGCCAGCAGCGGACGCAGGGCCCGCCAGGATGGCTCCTATAATTCACCCCTCCACTTT | CASSGRRARQDGSYNSPLHF
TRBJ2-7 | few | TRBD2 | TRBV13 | TGTGCCAGCAGCTTAGCGGGGGGGGCCCCCAACGAGCAGTACTTC | CASSLAGGAPNEQYF
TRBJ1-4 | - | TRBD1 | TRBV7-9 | TGTGCCAGCAGCTTACCTACAGGGGGCGCAGAAAAACTGTTTTTT | CASSLPTGGAEKLFF
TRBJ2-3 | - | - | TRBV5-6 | TGTGCCAGCAGCTTGGCGCTACCACTCACAGATACGCAGTATTTT | CASSLALPLTDTQYF
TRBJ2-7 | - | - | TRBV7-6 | TGTGCCAGCAGCTTAGCTAGCGGAGGATACGAGCAGTACTTC | CASSLASGGYEQYF